What follows describes a single T cell receptor beta chain. The data are from a study of cytomegalovirus exposure and HLA in healthy donors. V was pared by 2 bases and J by 0 bases, with 1 base of the junction left unmatched. Germline CDR1 MNHEY, CDR2 SVGAGI. The length of the CDR3 is 15 residues. With 60 Vbeta and 13 Jbeta primers, the PCR was carried out. The protocol was immunoSEQ multiplex PCR, while the TCRdb copy is restricted to in-frame clones and leaves out a portion. The data contain roughly 140,000 clones, 78% of them seen just once; the ten biggest clones take up about 2.2%. Sequencing was carried out using PBMCs. This receptor was identified in a woman aged 18 to 35 in good health and CMV-seropositive. V is TRBV6-5 and J is TRBJ2-3, with 8 bases aligning to TRBD2. The CDR3 region is CASSYGGGSTDTQYF. The CDR3 DNA sequence: TGTGCCAGCAGTTACGGCGGGGGGAGCACAGATACGCAGTATTTT.